This T cell receptor beta chain appears in the sequencing data of a study of blood T cell repertoires in COVID-19. Study summary: Nucleic acid was either cDNA or gDNA, and it came from T cells, B-cell-depleted T cells, or PBMCs.

CDR1 MNHNY and CDR2 SVGAGI come from the germline V gene (reference sequence). The CDR3 loop spans 19 amino acids. Trimming removed 5 bases from V and 0 bases from J, with 20 bases in between. Generated by immunoSEQ multiplex PCR, the TCRdb table keeps only in-frame clones and is missing some. The sample consists of about 170,000 clones, around 93% of them appearing once. The sequenced sample consisted of peripheral blood. The chain links TRBV6-6 to TRBJ2-6; a possible D gene is TRBD1 (5 bases). This sequence was found in a woman aged 45 to 65 with acute or convalescent COVID-19. CDR3 region: CASSPTTARFLSGANVLTF. The CDR3 DNA reads as TGTGCCAGCAGTCCCACGACAGCCAGATTCCTCTCTGGGGCCAACGTCCTGACTTTC.